This T cell receptor (beta chain) derives from a study of OX40 agonist ivuxolimab in advanced cancers. If patients had autoimmune disease history or systemic immunosuppression, they were excluded. The method was immunoSEQ multiplex PCR; TCRdb's version includes in-frame clones alone and lacks a portion of them. This sample has some 64,000 clones, with under 95% found just once. This specimen consisted of CD4+ or CD8+ T cells sorted from blood, obtained in a trial of the OX40 agonist ivuxolimab. The TCR was taken from an adult with an advanced solid tumor such as melanoma, head and neck, liver or kidney cancer.

The CDR3: CASSMTSLTDTQYF. CDR3 nucleotides: TGTGCCAGCAGTATGACTAGTCTCACAGATACGCAGTATTTT. This chain joins TRBV2 and TRBJ2-3, with D possibly being TRBD2 (6 bases). Looked up from germline, CDR1 is SNHLY and CDR2 is FYNNEI. V lost 5 bases to trimming and J lost 2 bases, with 11 bases between them. CDR3 size: 14 residues.